The 7 T cell receptor beta chains reported below all come from one sample, sequenced in a study of blood T cell repertoires in COVID-19 (dated by TCRdb to 2020 to 2021). The library was prepared using the immunoSEQ multiplex PCR assay. As stored in TCRdb, this immuneACCESS dataset retains in-frame rearrangements with V and J assigned. A fraction of the clones does not appear; measured against another copy, unresolved V genes explain less than half of the discrepancy, and the remainder lacks a known reason. Here the sample has under 400,000 clones; about 87% occur a single time. The top ten constitute about 2.1% of the sample. The specimen was PBMCs or T cells enriched from blood (not recorded which). The receptors originated from a man aged 40-49 years in a cohort exposed to, infected with or recovered from COVID-19 (not recorded which).

The chain uses TRBV7-9 and TRBJ2-3, with D uncertain. Trimming pared 1 base from V and 2 bases from J, leaving 7 bases between. In germline, CDR1 is SEHNR, CDR2 FQNEAQ (reference sequence). The CDR3 spans 14 residues. CDR3 DNA sequence: TGTGCCAGCAGCTTAGGCGTCATCACAGATACGCAGTATTTT. Translation: CASSLGVITDTQYF.

The V and J genes are TRBV7-6 and TRBJ1-5, with D perhaps matching TRBD1 (5 bases). In germline, CDR1 is SGHVS, CDR2 FNYEAQ. Trimming stripped 1 base from V and 4 bases from J, with 8 bases between. The CDR3 is 14 residues long. The CDR3 sequence is CASSLVQGNQPQHF. CDR3 DNA sequence: TGTGCCAGCAGCTTAGTTCAGGGAAATCAGCCCCAGCATTTT. The variable domain in full, completed from reference TRBV7-6 and TRBJ1-5, reads GAGVSQSPRYKVTKRGQDVALRCDPISGHVSLYWYRQALGQGPEFLTYFNYEAQQDKSGLPNDRFSAERPEGSISTLTIQRTEQRDSAMYRCASSLVQGNQPQHFGDGTRLSIL.

The chain recombines TRBV10-3 with TRBJ2-7; TRBD1 might be the D (5 bases). V was cut by 9 bases and J by 6 bases, with 15 bases left in between. In germline, CDR1 is ENHRY, CDR2 SYGVKD. The CDR3 has 12 residues. CDR3: CAIAQGVSEQYF. CDR3 in DNA: TGTGCCATAGCCCAAGGGGTTAGCGAGCAGTACTTC.

J is TRBJ2-1 and V is TRBV7-2, with D maybe TRBD2 (6 bases). CDR3 length equals 14 residues. The V gene's germline CDR1 is SGHTA and CDR2 FQGNSA. V dropped 2 bases and J dropped 7 bases, with 12 bases sitting between them. CDR3 DNA sequence: TGTGCCAGCAGCTTACGGTCGAGCGGGAATGAGCAGTTCTTC. Translation gives CASSLRSSGNEQFF.

This clone was seen a single time. Additional DNA sequences in this sample encode the identical CDR3. The chain is built from TRBV19 and TRBJ2-1; 8 positions agree with TRBD2. The ends lost 1 base at V and 3 bases at J; junction bases unmatched: 5. The CDR3 length is 16 residues. Germline V gene lookup returns CDR1 LNHDA and CDR2 SQIVND (reference sequence). The CDR3 nucleotides read TGTGCCAGTAGTATAGGCGGGCTAGCGGGCTACAATGAGCAGTTCTTC. Its protein product is CASSIGGLAGYNEQFF.

V usage is TRBV10-3 and J usage is TRBJ2-7; 7 bases align to TRBD1. V lost 11 bases to trimming and J lost 2 bases; unmatched junction nucleotides: 12. This CDR3 has 14 amino acids. The germline CDR1 and CDR2 sequences are ENHRY and SYGVKD. This chain's CDR3 is CAAHPGTAAYEQYF. The CDR3 bases are TGTGCCGCCCATCCCGGGACAGCAGCCTACGAGCAGTACTTC.

V gene TRBV28 combines with J gene TRBJ1-4, with TRBD1 matching 9 bases. V gave up 6 bases and J gave up 7 bases; unmatched junction bases: 6. Germline CDR1 is MDHEN and CDR2 is SYDVKM. This CDR3 is 14 amino acids long. In nucleotides, the CDR3 is TGTGCCAGCAGGTCCGGGACAGGGACTGAAAAACTGTTTTTT. Its protein is CASRSGTGTEKLFF.